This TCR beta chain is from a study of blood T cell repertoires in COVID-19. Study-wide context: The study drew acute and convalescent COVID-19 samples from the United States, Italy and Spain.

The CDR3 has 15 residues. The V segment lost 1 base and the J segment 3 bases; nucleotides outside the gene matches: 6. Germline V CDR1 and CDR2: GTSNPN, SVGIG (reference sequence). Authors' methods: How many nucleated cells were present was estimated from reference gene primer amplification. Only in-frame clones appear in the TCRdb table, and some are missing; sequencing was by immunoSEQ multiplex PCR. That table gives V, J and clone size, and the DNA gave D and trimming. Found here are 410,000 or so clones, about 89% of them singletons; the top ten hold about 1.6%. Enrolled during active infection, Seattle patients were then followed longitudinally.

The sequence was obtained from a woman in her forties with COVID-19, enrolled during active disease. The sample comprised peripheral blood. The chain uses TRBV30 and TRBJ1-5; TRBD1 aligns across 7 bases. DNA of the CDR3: TGTGCCTGGAGTGCCAGAACAGGGGACAATCAGCCCCAGCATTTT. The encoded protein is CAWSARTGDNQPQHF.